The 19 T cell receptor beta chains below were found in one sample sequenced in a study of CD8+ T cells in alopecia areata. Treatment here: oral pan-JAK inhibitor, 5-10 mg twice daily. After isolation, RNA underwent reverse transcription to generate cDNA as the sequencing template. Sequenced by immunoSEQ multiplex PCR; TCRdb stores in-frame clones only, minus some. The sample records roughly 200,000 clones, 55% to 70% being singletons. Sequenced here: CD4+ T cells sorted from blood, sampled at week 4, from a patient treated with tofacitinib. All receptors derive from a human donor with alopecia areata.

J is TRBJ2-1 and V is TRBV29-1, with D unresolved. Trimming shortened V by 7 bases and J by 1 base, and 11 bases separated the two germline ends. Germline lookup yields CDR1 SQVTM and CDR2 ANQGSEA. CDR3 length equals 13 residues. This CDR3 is CSGRISSYNEQFF. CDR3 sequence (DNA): TGCAGCGGCCGGATCTCTTCCTACAATGAGCAGTTCTTC.

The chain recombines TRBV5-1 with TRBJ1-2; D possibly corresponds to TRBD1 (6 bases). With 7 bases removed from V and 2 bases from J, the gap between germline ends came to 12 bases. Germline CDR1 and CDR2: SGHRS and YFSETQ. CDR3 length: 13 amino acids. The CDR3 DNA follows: TGCGCCAGCGGAACAGGGCCAAACTATGGCTACACCTTC. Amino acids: CASGTGPNYGYTF.

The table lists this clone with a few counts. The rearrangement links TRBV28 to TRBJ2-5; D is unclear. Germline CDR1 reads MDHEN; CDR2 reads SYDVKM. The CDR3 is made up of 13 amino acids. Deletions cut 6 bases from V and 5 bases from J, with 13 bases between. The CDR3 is CASSLGRRETQYF. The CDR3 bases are TGTGCCAGCAGCCTCGGTCGTAGGGAGACCCAGTACTTC.

The CDR3: CASSQPQGTGANEQFF. The CDR3 DNA sequence: TGCGCCAGCAGCCAACCTCAGGGGACAGGGGCCAATGAGCAGTTCTTC. The V call is TRBV4-1, the J call TRBJ2-1; TRBD1 agrees at 10 bases. The germline V gene encodes CDR1 MGHRA and CDR2 YSYEKL. The V segment lost 2 bases and the J segment 6 bases; nucleotides outside the gene matches: 7. CDR3 length: 16 amino acids.

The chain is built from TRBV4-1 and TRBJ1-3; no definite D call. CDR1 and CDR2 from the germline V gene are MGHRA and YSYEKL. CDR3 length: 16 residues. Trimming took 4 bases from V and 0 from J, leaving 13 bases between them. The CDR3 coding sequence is TGCGCCAGCAGCCCCCTCAGGTCCCCCTCTGGAAACACCATATATTTT. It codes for CASSPLRSPSGNTIYF.

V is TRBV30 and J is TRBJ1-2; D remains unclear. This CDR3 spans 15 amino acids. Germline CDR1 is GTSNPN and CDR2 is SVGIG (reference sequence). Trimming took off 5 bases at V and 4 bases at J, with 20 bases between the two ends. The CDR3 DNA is TGTGCCTGGGACGAGCGTGGGCGGAAGGTCTATGGCTACACCTTC. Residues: CAWDERGRKVYGYTF.

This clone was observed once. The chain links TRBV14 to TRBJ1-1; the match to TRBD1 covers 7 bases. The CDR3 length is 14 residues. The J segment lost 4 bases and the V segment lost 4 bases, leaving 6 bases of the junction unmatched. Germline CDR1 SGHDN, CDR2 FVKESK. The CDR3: CASSPRGRGTEAFF. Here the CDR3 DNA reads TGTGCCAGCAGCCCAAGGGGGCGCGGCACTGAAGCTTTCTTT.

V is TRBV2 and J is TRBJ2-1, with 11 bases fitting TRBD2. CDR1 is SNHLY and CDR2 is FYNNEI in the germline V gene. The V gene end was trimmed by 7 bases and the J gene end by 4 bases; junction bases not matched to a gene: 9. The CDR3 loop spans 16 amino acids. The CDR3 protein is CASITIGLAGYNEQFF. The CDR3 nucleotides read TGTGCCAGCATTACGATTGGACTAGCGGGTTACAATGAGCAGTTCTTC.

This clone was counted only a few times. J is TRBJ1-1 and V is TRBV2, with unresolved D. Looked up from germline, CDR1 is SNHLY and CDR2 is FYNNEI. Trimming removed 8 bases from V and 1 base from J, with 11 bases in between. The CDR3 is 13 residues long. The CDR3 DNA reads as TGTGCCAGCTATAAACCCAAGAACACTGAAGCTTTCTTT. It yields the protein CASYKPKNTEAFF.

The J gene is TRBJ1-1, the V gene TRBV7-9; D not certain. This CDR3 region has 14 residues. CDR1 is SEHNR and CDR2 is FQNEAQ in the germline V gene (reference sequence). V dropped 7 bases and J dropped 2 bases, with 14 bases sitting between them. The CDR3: CASTGRIINTEAFF. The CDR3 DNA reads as TGTGCCAGCACCGGCAGGATAATTAACACTGAAGCTTTCTTT. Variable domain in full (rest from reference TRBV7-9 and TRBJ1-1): DTGVSQNPRHKITKRGQNVTFRCDPISEHNRLYWYRQTLGQGPEFLTYFQNEAQLEKSRLLSDRFSAERPKGSFSTLEIQRTEQGDSAMYLCASTGRIINTEAFFGQGTRLTVV.

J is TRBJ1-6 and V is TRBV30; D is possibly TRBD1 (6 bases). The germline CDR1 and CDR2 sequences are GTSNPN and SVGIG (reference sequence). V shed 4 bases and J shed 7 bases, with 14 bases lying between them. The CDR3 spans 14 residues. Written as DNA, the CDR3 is TGTGCCTGGAATAGGGACATGAACAATTCACCCCTCCACTTT. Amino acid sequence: CAWNRDMNNSPLHF.

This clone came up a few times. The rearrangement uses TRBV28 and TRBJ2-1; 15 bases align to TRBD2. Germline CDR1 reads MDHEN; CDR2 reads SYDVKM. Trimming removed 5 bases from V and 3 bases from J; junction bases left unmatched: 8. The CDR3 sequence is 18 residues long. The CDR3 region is CASSPTPGLAGGYNEQFF. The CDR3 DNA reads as TGTGCCAGCAGTCCTACCCCGGGACTAGCGGGGGGCTACAATGAGCAGTTCTTC.

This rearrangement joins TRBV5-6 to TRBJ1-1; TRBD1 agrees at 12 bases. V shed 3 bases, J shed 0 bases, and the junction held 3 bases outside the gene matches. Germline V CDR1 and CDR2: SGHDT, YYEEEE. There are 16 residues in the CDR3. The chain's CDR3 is CASSWGQGAVNTEAFF. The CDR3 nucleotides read TGTGCCAGCAGCTGGGGACAGGGGGCGGTGAACACTGAAGCTTTCTTT.

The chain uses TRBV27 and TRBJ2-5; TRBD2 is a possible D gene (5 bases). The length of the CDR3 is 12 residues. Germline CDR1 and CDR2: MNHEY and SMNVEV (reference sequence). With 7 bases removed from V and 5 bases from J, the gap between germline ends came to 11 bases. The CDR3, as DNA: TGTGCCAGCAACGGAGGCGGGGAGACCCAGTACTTC. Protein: CASNGGGETQYF.

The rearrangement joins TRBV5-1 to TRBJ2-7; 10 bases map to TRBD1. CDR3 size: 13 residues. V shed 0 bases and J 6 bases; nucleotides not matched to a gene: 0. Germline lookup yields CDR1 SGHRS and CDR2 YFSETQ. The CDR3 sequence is CASSLGTGGEQYF. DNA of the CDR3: TGCGCCAGCAGCTTGGGGACAGGGGGCGAGCAGTACTTC.

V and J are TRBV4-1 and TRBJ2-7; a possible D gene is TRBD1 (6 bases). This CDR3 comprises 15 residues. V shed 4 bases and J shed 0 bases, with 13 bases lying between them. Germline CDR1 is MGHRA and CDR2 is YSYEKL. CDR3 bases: TGCGCCAGCAGCCGAGGGGGATACAGCTCCTACGAGCAGTACTTC. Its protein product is CASSRGGYSSYEQYF.

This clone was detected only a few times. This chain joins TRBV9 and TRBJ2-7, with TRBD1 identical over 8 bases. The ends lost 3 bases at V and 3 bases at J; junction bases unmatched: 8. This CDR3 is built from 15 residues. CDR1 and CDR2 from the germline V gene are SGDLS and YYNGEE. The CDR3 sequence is CASSAGTGSLYEQYF. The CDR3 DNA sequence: TGTGCCAGCAGCGCAGGGACAGGTTCTCTCTACGAGCAGTACTTC.

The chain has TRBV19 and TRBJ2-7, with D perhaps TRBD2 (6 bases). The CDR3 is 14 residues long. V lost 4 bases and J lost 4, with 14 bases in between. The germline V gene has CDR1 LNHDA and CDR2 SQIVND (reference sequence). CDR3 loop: CASSKAGGEYEQYF. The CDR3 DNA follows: TGTGCCAGTAGTAAGGCCGGGGGAGAATACGAGCAGTACTTC.

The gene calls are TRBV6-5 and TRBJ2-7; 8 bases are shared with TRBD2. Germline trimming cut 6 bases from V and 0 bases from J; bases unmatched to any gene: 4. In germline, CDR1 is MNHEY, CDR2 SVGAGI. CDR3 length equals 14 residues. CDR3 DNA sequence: TGTGCCAGCAGAGGAGCGGGGGCCTCCTACGAGCAGTACTTC. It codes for CASRGAGASYEQYF.